This entry concerns a single TCR beta chain. The data originate from a study of blood T cell repertoires in COVID-19. This CDR3 comprises 16 residues. V gave up 3 bases and J gave up 10 bases, with 22 bases separating them. Germline V lookup: CDR1 MDHEN, CDR2 SYDVKM. Data came from immunoSEQ multiplex PCR; TCRdb stores just in-frame clones and leaves some out. The profile covers fewer than 400,000 clones, with approximately 91% appearing a single time and approximately 5.5% taken by the ten largest. The chain has TRBV28 and TRBJ2-1, with a weak D call TRBD2 (5 bases). Sequenced input: PBMCs or T cells enriched from blood (not recorded which). The clonotype originates from a man in his sixties who had recovered from COVID-19. The CDR3 here is CASSLVSSFPVGEQFF. CDR3 bases: TGTGCCAGCAGTTTGGTGTCTAGCTTCCCTGTTGGAGAGCAGTTCTTC.